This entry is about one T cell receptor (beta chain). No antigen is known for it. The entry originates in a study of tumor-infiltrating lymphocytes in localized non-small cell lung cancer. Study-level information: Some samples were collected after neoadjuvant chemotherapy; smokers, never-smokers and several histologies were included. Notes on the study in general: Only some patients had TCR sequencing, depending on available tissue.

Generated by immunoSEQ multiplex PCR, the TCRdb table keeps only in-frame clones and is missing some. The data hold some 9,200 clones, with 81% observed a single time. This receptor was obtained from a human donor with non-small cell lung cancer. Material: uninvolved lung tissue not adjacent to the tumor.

This CDR3 is CASSSTRGLDTEAFF. The CDR3 DNA is TGTGCCAGCAGCTCGACACGGGGGCTCGACACTGAAGCTTTCTTT. The rearrangement links TRBV11-2 to TRBJ1-1; tentatively, D is TRBD1 (6 bases). From germline, CDR1 is SGHAT and CDR2 FQNNGV. With 4 bases removed from V and 3 bases from J, the gap between germline ends came to 15 bases. The CDR3 runs 15 residues.